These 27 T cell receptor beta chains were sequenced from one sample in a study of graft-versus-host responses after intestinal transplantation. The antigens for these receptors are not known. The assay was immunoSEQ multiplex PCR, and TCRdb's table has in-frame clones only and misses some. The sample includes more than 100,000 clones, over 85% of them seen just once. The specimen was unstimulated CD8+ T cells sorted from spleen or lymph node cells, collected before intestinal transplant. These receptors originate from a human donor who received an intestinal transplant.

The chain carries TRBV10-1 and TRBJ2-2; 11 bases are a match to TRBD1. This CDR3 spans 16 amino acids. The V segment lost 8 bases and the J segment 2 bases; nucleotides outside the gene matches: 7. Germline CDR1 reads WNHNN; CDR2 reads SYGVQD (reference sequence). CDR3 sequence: CASRPDRGLNTGELFF. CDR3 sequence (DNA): TGCGCCAGCCGACCGGACAGGGGGCTTAACACCGGGGAGCTGTTTTTT.

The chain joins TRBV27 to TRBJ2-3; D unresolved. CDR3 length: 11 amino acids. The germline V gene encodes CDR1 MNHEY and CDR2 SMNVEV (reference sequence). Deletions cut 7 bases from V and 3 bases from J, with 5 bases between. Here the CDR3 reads CASKSTDTQYF. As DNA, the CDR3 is TGTGCCAGCAAGTCAACAGATACGCAGTATTTT.

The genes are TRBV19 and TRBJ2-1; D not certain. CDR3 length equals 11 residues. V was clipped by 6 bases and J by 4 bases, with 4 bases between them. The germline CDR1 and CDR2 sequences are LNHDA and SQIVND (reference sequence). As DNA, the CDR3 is TGTGCCAGTAGAGGATACAATGAGCAGTTCTTC. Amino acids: CASRGYNEQFF.

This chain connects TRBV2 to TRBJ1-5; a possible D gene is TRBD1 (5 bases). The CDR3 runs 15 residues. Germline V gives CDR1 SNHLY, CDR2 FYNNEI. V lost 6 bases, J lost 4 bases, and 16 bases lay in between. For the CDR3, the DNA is TGTGCCAGCAGGGGCAGGGTAGAGGAAAATCAGCCCCAGCATTTT. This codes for CASRGRVEENQPQHF.

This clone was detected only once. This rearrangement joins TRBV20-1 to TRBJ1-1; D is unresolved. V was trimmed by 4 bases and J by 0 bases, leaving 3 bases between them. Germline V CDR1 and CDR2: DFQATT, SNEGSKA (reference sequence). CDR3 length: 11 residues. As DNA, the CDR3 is TGCAGTGCTACTGTGAACACTGAAGCTTTCTTT. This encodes CSATVNTEAFF.

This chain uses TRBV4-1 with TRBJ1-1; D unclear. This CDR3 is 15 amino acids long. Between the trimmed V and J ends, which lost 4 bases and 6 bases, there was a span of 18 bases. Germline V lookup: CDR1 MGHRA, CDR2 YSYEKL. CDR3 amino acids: CASSRKEDGPPEAFF. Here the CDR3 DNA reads TGCGCCAGCAGCCGCAAGGAGGACGGACCTCCTGAAGCTTTCTTT.

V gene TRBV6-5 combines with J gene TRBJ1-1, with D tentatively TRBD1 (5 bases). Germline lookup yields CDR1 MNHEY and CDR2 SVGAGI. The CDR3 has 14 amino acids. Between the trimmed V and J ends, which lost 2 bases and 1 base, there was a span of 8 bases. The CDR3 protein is CASSYEGTNTEAFF. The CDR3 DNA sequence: TGTGCCAGCAGTTACGAGGGGACGAACACTGAAGCTTTCTTT.

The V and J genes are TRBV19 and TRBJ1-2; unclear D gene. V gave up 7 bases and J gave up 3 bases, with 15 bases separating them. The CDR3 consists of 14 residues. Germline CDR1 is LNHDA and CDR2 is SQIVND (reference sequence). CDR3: CASKGLGMDYGYTF. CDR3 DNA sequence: TGTGCCAGTAAAGGTTTGGGTATGGACTATGGCTACACCTTC. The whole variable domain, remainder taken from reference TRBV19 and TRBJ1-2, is DGGITQSPKYLFRKEGQNVTLSCEQNLNHDAMYWYRQDPGQGLRLIYYSQIVNDFQKGDIAEGYSVSREKKESFPLTVTSAQKNPTAFYLCASKGLGMDYGYTFGSGTRLTVV.

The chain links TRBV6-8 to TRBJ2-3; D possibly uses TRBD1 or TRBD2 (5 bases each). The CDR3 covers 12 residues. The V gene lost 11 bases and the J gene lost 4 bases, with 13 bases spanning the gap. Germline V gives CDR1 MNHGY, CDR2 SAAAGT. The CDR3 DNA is TGTGCCGGCCCCCGGGGCGCAGATACGCAGTATTTT. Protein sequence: CAGPRGADTQYF.

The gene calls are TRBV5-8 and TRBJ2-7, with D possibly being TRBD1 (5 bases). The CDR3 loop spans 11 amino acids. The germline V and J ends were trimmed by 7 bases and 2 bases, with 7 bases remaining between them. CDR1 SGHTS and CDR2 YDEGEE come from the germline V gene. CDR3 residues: CASDRTYEQYF. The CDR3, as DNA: TGTGCCAGCGACAGAACCTACGAGCAGTACTTC.

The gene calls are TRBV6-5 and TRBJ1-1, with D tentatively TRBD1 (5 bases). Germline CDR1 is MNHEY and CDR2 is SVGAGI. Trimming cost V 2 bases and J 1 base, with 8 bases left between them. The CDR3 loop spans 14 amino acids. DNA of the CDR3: TGTGCCAGCAGTTACACCAGGGCGAACACTGAAGCTTTCTTT. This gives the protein CASSYTRANTEAFF.

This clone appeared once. The CDR3 nucleotides are TGTTCGTACATTCAGGGGAACACTGAAGCTTTCTTT. Encoded protein: CSYIQGNTEAFF. The gene calls are TRBV30 and TRBJ1-1; tentatively, D is TRBD1 (5 bases). CDR1 is GTSNPN and CDR2 is SVGIG in the germline V gene (reference sequence). The CDR3 spans 12 residues.

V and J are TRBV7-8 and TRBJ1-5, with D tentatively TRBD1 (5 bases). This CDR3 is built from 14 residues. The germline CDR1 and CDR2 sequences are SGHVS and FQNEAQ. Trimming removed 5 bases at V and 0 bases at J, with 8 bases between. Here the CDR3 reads CASSAGTSNQPQHF. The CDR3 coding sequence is TGTGCCAGCAGCGCCGGGACTAGCAATCAGCCCCAGCATTTT.

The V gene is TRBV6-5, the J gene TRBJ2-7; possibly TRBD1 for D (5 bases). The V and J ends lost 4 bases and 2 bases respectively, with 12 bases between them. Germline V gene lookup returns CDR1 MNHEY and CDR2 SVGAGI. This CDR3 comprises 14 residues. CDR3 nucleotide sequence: TGTGCCAGCAGTTCCCCAGGGTCAGCCTACGAGCAGTACTTC. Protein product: CASSSPGSAYEQYF.

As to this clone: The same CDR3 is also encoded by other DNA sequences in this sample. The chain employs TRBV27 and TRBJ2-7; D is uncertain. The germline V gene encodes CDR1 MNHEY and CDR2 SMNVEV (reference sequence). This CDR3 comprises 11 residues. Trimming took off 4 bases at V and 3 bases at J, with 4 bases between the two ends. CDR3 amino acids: CASSSGYEQYF. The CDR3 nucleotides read TGTGCCAGCAGTTCGGGCTACGAGCAGTACTTC.

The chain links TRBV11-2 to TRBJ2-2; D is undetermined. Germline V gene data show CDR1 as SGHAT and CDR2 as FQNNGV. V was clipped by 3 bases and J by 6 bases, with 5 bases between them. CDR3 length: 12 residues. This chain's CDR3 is CASSFRAGELFF. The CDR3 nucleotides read TGTGCCAGCAGCTTCAGAGCCGGGGAGCTGTTTTTT.

The CDR3, as DNA: TGTGCCAGCTATTCTGGGGAGACCCAGTACTTC. As protein: CASYSGETQYF. The V gene is TRBV25-1, the J gene TRBJ2-5; D is undetermined. With 8 bases removed from V and 5 bases from J, the gap between germline ends came to 9 bases. Germline V gene data show CDR1 as MGHDK and CDR2 as SYGVNS. This CDR3 comprises 11 residues.

For the CDR3, the DNA is TGCGCCAGCAGCCAAGGGACTAGCGGGGACAATGAGCAGTTCTTC. Translation: CASSQGTSGDNEQFF. The rearrangement joins TRBV4-1 to TRBJ2-1; 12 bases are shared with TRBD2. The V and J ends lost 1 base and 5 bases, in that order; junction bases with no gene match: 0. Germline values: CDR1 MGHRA, CDR2 YSYEKL. This CDR3 is built from 15 residues.

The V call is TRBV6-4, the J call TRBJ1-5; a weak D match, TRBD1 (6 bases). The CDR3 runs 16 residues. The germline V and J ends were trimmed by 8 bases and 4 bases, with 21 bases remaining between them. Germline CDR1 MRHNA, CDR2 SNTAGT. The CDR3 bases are TGTGCCAGCTTGGCGGTACGGCGGGACAAAAATCAGCCCCAGCATTTT. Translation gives CASLAVRRDKNQPQHF.

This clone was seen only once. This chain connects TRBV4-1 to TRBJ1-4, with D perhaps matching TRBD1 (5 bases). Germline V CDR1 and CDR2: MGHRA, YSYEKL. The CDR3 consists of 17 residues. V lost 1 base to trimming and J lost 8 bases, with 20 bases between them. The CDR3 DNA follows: TGCGCCAGCAGCCAAGGGGTGAGGGGTCCAGGAGGCGAAAAACTGTTTTTT. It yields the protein CASSQGVRGPGGEKLFF.

CDR3 nucleotide sequence: TGTGCCAGCACCTACCCAGGGGGGTACGAGCAGTACTTC. It codes for CASTYPGGYEQYF. The chain is built from TRBV28 and TRBJ2-5; D might be TRBD1 (7 bases). The J call may be in error: the DNA end matches TRBJ2-7 better. Germline V CDR1 and CDR2: MDHEN, SYDVKM. The CDR3 is 13 amino acids.

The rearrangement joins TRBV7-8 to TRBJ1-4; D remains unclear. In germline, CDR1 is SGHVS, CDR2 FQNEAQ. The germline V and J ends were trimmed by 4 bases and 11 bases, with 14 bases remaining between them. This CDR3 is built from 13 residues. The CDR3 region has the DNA TGTGCCAGCAGCTCATCCCCCCGAAGGAAACTGTTTTTT. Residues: CASSSSPRRKLFF. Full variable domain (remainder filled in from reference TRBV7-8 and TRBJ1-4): GAGVSQSPRYKVAKRGQDVALRCDPISGHVSLFWYQQALGQGPEFLTYFQNEAQLDKSGLPSDRFFAERPEGSVSTLKIQRTQQEDSAVYLCASSSSPRRKLFFGSGTQLSVL.

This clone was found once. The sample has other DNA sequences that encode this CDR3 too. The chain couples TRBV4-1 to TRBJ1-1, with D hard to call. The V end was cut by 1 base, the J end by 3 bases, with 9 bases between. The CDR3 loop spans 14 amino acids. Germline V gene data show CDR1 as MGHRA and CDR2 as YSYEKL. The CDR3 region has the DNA TGCGCCAGCAGCCAAGCTGGAAGCGACACTGAAGCTTTCTTT. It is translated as CASSQAGSDTEAFF.

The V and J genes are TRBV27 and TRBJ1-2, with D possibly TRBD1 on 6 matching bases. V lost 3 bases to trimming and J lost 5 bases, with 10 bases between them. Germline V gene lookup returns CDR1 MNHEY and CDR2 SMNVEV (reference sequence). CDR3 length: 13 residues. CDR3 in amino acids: CASSLGALYGYTF. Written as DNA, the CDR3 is TGTGCCAGCAGTTTGGGGGCGCTGTATGGCTACACCTTC.

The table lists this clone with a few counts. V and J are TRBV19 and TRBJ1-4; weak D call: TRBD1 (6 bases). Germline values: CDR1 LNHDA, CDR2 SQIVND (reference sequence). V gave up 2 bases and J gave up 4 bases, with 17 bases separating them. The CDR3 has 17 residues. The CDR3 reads CASSIRPWTADNEKLFF. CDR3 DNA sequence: TGTGCCAGTAGTATAAGGCCCTGGACAGCAGATAATGAAAAACTGTTTTTT. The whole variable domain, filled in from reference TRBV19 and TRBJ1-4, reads DGGITQSPKYLFRKEGQNVTLSCEQNLNHDAMYWYRQDPGQGLRLIYYSQIVNDFQKGDIAEGYSVSREKKESFPLTVTSAQKNPTAFYLCASSIRPWTADNEKLFFGSGTQLSVL.

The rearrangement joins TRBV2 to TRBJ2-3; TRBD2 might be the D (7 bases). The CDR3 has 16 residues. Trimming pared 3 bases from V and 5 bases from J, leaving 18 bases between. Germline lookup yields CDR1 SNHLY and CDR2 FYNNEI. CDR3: CASSDGGGAEVDTQYF. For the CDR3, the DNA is TGTGCCAGCAGTGATGGTGGGGGGGCCGAGGTAGATACGCAGTATTTT.

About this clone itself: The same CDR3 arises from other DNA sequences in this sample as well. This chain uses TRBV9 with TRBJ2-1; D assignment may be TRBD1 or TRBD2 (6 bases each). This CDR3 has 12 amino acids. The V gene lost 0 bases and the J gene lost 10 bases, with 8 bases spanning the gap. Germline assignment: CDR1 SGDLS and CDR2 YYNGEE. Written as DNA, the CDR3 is TGTGCCAGCAGCGTAGAGGGGGGAGAGCAGTTCTTC. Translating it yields CASSVEGGEQFF.